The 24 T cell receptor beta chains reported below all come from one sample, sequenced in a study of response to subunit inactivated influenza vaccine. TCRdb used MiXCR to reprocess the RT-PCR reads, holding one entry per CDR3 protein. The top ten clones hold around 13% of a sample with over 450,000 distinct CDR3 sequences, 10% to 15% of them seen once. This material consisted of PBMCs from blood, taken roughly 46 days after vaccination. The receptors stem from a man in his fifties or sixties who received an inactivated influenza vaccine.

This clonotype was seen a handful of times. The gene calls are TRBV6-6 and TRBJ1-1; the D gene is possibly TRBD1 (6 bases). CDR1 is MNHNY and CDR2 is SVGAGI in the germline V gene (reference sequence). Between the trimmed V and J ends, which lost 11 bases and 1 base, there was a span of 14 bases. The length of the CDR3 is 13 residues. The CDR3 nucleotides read TGTGCCGTTCTTCGGACAGCGAACACTGAAGCTTTCTTT. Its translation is CAVLRTANTEAFF.

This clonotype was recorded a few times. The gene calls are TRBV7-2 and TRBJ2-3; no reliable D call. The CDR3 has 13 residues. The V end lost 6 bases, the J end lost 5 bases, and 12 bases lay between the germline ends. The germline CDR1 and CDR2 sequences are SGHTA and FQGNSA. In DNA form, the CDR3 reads TGTGCCAGCAGTCTAAACCAGGAAGATACGCAGTATTTT. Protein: CASSLNQEDTQYF.

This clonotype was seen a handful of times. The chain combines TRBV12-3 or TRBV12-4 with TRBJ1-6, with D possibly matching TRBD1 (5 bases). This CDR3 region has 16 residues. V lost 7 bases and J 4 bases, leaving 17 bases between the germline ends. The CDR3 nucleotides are TGTGCCAGCACCACTGGGGGTGGGACTTATAATTCACCCCTCCACTTT. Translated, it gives CASTTGGGTYNSPLHF.

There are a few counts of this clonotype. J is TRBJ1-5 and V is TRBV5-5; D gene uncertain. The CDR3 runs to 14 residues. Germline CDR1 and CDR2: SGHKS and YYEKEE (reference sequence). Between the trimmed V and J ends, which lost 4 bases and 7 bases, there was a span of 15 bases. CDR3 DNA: TGTGCCAGCAGCGGTGGTGGGAGGGAACAGCCCCAGCATTTT. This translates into CASSGGGREQPQHF.

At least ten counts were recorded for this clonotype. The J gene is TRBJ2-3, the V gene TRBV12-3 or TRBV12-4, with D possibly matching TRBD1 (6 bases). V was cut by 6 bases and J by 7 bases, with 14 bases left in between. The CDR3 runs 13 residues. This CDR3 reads CASSSGTLYTQYF. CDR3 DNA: TGTGCCAGCAGCTCCGGGACATTATATACGCAGTATTTT.

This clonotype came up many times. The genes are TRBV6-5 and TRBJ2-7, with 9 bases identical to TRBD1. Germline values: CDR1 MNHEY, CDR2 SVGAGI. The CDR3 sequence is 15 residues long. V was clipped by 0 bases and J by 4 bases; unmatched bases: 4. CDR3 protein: CASSYSGTGRYEQYF. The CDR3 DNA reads TGTGCCAGCAGTTACTCCGGGACAGGGCGATACGAGCAGTACTTC.

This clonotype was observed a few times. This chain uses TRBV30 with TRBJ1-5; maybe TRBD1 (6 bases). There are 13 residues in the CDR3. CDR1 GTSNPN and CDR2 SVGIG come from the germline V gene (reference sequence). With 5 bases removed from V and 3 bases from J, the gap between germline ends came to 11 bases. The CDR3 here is CAWGTGNNQPQHF. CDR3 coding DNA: TGTGCCTGGGGCACAGGGAACAATCAGCCCCAGCATTTT. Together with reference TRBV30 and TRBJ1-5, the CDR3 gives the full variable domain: SQTIHQWPATLVQPVGSPLSLECTVEGTSNPNLYWYRQAAGRGLQLLFYSVGIGQISSEVPQNLSASRPQDRQFILSSKKLLLSDSGFYLCAWGTGNNQPQHFGDGTRLSIL.

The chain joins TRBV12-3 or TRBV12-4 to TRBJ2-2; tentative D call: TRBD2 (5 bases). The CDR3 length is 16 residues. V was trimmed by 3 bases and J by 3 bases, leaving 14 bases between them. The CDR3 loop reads CASSFYVRRDTGELFF. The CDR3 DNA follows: TGTGCCAGCAGTTTTTATGTCCGGCGGGACACCGGGGAGCTGTTTTTT.

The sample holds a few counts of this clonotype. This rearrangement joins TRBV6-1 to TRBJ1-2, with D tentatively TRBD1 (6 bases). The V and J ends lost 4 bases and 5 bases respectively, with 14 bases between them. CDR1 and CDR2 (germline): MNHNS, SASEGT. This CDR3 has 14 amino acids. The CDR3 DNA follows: TGTGCCAGCAGTGGGACAGTTAAGTCTTATGGCTACACCTTC. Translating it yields CASSGTVKSYGYTF.

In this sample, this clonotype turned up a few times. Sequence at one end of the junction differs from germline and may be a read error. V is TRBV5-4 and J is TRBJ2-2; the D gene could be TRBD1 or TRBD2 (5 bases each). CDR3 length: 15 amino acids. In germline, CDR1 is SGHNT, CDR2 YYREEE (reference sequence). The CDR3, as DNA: TGTCCCAGCCAACTAGGGGCGGGGAACACCGGGGAGCTGTTTTTT. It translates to CPSQLGAGNTGELFF.

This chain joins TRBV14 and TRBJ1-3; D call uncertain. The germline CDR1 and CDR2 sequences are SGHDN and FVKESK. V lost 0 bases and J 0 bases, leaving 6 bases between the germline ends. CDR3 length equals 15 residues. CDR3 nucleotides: TGTGCCAGCAGCCAAGAGCTCAACTCTGGAAACACCATATATTTT. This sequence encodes CASSQELNSGNTIYF.

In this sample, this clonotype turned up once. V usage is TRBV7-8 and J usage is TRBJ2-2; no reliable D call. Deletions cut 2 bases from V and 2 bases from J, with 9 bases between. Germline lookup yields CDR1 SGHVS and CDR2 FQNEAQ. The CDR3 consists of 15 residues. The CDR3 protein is CASSLRRVNTGELFF. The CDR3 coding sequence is TGTGCCAGCAGCTTACGAAGAGTTAACACCGGGGAGCTGTTTTTT.

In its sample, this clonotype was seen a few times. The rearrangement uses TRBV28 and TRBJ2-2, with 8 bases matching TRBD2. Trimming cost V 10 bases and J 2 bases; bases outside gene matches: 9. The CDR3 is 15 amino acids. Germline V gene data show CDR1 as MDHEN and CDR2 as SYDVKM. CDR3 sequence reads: CATHQREPNTGELFF. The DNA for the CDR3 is TGTGCCACCCATCAGCGGGAGCCAAACACCGGGGAGCTGTTTTTT.

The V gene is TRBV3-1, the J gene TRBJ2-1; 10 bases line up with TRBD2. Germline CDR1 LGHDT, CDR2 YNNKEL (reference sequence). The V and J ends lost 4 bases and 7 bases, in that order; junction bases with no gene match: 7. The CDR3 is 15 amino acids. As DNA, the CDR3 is TGTGCCAGCAGCCGGGTGGGACTAGCGAAAAATGAGCAGTTCTTC. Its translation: CASSRVGLAKNEQFF.

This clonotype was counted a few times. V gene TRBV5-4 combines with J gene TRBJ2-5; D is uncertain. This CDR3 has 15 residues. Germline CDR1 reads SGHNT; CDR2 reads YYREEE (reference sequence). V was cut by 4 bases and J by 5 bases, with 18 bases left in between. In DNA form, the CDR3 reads TGTGCCAGCAGCCCGACCGGGCTAGGAAGGGAGACCCAGTACTTC. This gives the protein CASSPTGLGRETQYF.

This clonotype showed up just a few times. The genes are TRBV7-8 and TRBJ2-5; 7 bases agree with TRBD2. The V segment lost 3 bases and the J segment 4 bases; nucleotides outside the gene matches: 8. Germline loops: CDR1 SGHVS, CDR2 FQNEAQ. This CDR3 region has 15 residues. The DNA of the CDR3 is TGTGCCAGCAGCTTTACTAGCGATCCCAGAGAGACCCAGTACTTC. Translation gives CASSFTSDPRETQYF.

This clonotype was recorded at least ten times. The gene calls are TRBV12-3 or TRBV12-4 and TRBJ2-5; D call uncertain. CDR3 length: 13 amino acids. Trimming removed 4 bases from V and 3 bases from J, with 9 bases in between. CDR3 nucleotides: TGTGCCAGCAGTTCCTCGAACGAAGAGACCCAGTACTTC. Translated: CASSSSNEETQYF.

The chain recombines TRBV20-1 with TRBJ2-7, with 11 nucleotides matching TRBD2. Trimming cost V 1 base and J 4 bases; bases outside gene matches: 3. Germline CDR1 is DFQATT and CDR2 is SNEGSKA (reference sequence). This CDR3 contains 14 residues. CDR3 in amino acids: CSARAASGGYEQYF. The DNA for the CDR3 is TGCAGTGCTAGAGCGGCTAGCGGGGGGTACGAGCAGTACTTC.

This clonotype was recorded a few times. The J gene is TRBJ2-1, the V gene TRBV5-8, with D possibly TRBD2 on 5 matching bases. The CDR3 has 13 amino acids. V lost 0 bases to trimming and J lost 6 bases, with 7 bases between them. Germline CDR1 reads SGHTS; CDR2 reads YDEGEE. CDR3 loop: CASSLVRGNEQFF. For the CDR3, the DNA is TGTGCCAGCAGCTTGGTACGGGGCAATGAGCAGTTCTTC.

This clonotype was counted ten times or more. CDR3 DNA sequence: TGCGCCAGCAGCCAAGACAGAAACTATGGCTACACCTTC. It yields the protein CASSQDRNYGYTF. The chain employs TRBV4-1 and TRBJ1-2; no reliable D call. In germline, CDR1 is MGHRA, CDR2 YSYEKL. This CDR3 region has 13 residues. Trimming removed 0 bases at V and 2 bases at J, with 4 bases between.

The chain's CDR3 is CAIKSGLGEQYF. The CDR3 DNA reads as TGTGCCATCAAGTCTGGGCTGGGCGAGCAGTACTTC. This chain joins TRBV6-5 and TRBJ2-7; D is ambiguous. Trimming removed 10 bases from V and 6 bases from J, with 16 bases in between. The CDR3 is 12 amino acids. Germline CDR1 is MNHEY and CDR2 is SVGAGI.

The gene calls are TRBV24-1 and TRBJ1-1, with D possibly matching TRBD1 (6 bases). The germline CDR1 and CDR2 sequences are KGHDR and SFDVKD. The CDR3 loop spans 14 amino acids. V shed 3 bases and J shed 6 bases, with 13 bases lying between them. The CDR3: CATSDAGVRSEAFF. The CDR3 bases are TGTGCCACCAGTGATGCAGGGGTCAGGTCTGAAGCTTTCTTT.

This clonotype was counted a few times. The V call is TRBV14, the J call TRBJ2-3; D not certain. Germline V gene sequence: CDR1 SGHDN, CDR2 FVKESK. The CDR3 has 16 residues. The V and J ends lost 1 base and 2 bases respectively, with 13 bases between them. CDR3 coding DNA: TGTGCCAGCAGCCAAGGATGGGCGGACCTCACAGATACGCAGTATTTT. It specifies CASSQGWADLTDTQYF.

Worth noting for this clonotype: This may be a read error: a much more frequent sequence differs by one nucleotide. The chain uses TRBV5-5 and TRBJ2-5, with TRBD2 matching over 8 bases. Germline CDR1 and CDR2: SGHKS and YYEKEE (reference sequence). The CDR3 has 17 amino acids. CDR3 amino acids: CVSSLVLTGRARETQYF. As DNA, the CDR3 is TGTGTCAGCAGCTTAGTACTTACCGGGAGGGCCCGAGAGACCCAGTACTTC.